This T cell receptor (beta chain) was recovered during a study of blood T cell repertoires in COVID-19. In the study overall: PBMCs, B-cell-depleted T cells, or T cells were the source of the cDNA or gDNA that made up the material.

All enrollees were roughly 18 to 100 years old and from around 25 US areas. In assigning cohorts, the study relied on participant-reported clinical history. CDR1 is WSHSY, CDR2 SAAADI, per germline. With 8 bases removed from V and 0 bases from J, the gap between germline ends came to 5 bases. The CDR3 contains 13 residues. Per the original data handling: Reference gene primers were amplified, and this amplification served to estimate nucleated cell counts. Some clones are missing from TCRdb's copy, which holds only in-frame ones; the method was immunoSEQ multiplex PCR. Clone size and V and J calls were adopted from that table, with D and trimming inferred from the DNA. The sample carries 200,000 to 250,000 clones, 80% to 90% recorded once.

The receptor comes from a woman in her thirties who had been exposed to COVID-19. The genes are TRBV10-2 and TRBJ1-6; no clear D. Sequencing was carried out using PBMCs or T cells enriched from blood (not recorded which). CDR3 in amino acids: CASGSSYNSPLHF. The CDR3 DNA reads TGCGCCAGCGGGAGCTCCTATAATTCACCCCTCCACTTT.